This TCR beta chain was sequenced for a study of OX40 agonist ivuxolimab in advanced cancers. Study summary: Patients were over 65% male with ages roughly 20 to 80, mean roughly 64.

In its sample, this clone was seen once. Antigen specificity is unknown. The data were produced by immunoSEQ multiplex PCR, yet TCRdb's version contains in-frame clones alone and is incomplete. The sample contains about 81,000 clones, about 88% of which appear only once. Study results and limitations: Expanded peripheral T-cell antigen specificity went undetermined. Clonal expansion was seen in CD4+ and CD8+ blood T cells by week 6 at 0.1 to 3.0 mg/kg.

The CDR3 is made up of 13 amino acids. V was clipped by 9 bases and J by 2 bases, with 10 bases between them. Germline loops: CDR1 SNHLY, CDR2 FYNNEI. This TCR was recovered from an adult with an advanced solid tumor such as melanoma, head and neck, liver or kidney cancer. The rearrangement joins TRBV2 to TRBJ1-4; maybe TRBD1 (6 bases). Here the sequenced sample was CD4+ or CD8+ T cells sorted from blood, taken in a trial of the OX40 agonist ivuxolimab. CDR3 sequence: CARRGVTNEKLFF. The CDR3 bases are TGTGCCAGGAGGGGGGTGACTAATGAAAAACTGTTTTTT.